This T cell receptor (beta chain) was captured in a study of blood T cell repertoires in COVID-19. The wider study: From the United States, Italy and Spain came samples of acute and convalescent COVID-19. Sample material is recorded as cDNA or gDNA derived from T cells, B-cell-depleted T cells, or PBMCs.

CDR3 length equals 15 residues. Trimming cost V 3 bases and J 5 bases; bases outside gene matches: 6. Per the germline V gene, CDR1 is KGHDR and CDR2 is SFDVKD. TCRdb's copy holds only in-frame clones and misses some; the assay was immunoSEQ multiplex PCR. This sample has a few hundred thousand clones; around 85% occur once, and the top ten carry 3.6%. This chain uses TRBV24-1 with TRBJ1-5; 7 bases agree with TRBD1. This clonotype was sampled from a woman in her late teens or twenties with acute or convalescent COVID-19. Source material: peripheral blood. CDR3 DNA sequence: TGTGCCACCAGTGATGGGGGACAGTCTCATCAGCCCCAGCATTTT. This translates into CATSDGGQSHQPQHF.